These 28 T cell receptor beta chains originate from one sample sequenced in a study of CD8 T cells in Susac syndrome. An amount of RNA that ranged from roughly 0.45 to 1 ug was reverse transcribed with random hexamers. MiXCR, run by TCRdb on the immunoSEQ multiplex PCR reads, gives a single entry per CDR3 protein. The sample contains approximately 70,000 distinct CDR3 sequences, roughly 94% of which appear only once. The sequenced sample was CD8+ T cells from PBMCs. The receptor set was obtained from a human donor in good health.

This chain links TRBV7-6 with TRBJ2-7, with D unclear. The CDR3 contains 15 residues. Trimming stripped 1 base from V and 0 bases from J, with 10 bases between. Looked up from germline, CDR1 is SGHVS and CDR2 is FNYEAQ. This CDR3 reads CASSLDIRTSYEQYF. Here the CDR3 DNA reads TGTGCCAGCAGCTTAGACATCCGTACCTCCTACGAGCAGTACTTC. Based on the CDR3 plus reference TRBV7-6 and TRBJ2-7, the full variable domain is GAGVSQSPRYKVTKRGQDVALRCDPISGHVSLYWYRQALGQGPEFLTYFNYEAQQDKSGLPNDRFSAERPEGSISTLTIQRTEQRDSAMYRCASSLDIRTSYEQYFGPGTRLTVT.

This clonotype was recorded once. The CDR3, as DNA: TGTGCCAGCAGCACCCTCCCGTGGTCTTACAATGAGCAGTTCTTC. Translation gives CASSTLPWSYNEQFF. This rearrangement joins TRBV3-1 to TRBJ2-1; D is ambiguous. The V gene lost 5 bases and the J gene lost 4 bases, with 15 bases spanning the gap. The CDR3 has 15 residues. Germline V gene lookup returns CDR1 LGHDT and CDR2 YNNKEL (reference sequence).

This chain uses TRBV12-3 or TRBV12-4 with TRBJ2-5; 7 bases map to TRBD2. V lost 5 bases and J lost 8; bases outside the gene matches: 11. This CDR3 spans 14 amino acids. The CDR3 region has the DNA TGTGCCAGCAGTCCCCCGGCGGGGGTGCAAACCCAGTACTTC. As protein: CASSPPAGVQTQYF.

The CDR3 is CASSGIGGRPPYEQYF. CDR3 DNA sequence: TGTGCCAGCAGTGGGATAGGCGGACGCCCTCCTTACGAGCAGTACTTC. V gene TRBV25-1 combines with J gene TRBJ2-7; D not certain. V was pared by 4 bases and J by 4 bases, with 20 bases between. The CDR3 totals 16 residues. In germline, CDR1 is MGHDK, CDR2 SYGVNS.

CDR3 loop: CASSLYPGDQETQYF. The CDR3 nucleotides are TGTGCCAGCAGCTTATATCCGGGCGACCAAGAGACCCAGTACTTC. This rearrangement joins TRBV7-9 to TRBJ2-5; unclear D gene. The CDR3 contains 15 residues. Trimming took off 2 bases at V and 0 bases at J, with 10 bases between the two ends. Germline assignment: CDR1 SEHNR and CDR2 FQNEAQ (reference sequence).

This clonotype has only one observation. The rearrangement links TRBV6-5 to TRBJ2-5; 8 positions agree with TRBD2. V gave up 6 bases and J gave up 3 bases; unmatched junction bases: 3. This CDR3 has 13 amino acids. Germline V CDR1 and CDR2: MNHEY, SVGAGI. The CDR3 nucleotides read TGTGCCAGCAGCTGGGGACTAGAAGAGACCCAGTACTTC. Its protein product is CASSWGLEETQYF.

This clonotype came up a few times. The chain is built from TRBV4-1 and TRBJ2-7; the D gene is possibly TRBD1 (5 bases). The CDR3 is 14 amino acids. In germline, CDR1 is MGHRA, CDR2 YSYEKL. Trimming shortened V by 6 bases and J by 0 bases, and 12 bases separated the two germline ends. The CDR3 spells CASSPQTASYEQYF. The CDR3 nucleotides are TGCGCCAGCAGTCCCCAGACAGCCTCCTACGAGCAGTACTTC.

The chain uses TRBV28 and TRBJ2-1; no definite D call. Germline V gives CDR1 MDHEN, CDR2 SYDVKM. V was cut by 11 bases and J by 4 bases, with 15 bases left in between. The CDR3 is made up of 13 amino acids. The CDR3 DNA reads TGTGCCTCCTCAGATCCATCTTACAATGAGCAGTTCTTC. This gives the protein CASSDPSYNEQFF.

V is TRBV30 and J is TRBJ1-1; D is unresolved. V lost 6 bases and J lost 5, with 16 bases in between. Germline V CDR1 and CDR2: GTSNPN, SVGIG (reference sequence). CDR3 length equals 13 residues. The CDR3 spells CACSALKGTEAFF. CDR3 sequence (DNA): TGTGCCTGTTCGGCCCTCAAAGGTACTGAAGCTTTCTTT.

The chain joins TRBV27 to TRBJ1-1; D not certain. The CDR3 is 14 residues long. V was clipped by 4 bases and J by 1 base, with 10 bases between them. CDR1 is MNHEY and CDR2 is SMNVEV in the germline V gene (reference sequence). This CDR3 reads CASSYGNPNTEAFF. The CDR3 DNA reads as TGTGCCAGCAGTTACGGGAACCCGAACACTGAAGCTTTCTTT.

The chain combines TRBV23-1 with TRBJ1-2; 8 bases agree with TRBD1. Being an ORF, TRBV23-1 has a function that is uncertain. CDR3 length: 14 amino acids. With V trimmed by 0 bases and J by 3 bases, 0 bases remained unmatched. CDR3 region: CASSQSDRDYGYTF. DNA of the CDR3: TGCGCCAGCAGTCAATCGGACAGGGACTATGGCTACACCTTC.

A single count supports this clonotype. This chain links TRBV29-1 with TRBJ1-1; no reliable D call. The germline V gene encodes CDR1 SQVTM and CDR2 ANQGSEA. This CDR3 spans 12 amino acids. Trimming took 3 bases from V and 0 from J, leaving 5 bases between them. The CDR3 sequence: CSVDAMNTEAFF. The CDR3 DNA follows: TGCAGCGTTGATGCGATGAACACTGAAGCTTTCTTT.

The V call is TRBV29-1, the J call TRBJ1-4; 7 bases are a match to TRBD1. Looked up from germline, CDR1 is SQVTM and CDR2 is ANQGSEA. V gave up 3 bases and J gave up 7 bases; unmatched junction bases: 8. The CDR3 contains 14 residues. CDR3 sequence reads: CSVDRRGVGEKLFF. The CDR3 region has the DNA TGCAGCGTTGACCGCAGGGGGGTCGGTGAAAAACTGTTTTTT.

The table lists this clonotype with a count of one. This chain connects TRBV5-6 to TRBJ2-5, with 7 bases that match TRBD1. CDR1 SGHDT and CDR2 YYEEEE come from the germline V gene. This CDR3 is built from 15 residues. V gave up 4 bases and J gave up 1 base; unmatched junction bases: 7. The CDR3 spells CASSIGTALQETQYF. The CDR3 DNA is TGTGCCAGCAGCATTGGGACAGCACTCCAAGAGACCCAGTACTTC.

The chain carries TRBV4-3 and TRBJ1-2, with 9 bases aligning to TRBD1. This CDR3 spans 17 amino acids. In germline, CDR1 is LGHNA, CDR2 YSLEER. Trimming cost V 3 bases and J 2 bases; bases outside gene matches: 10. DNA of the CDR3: TGCGCCAGCAGCCACACCCGGGACAGGGCAAGCAACTATGGCTACACCTTC. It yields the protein CASSHTRDRASNYGYTF.

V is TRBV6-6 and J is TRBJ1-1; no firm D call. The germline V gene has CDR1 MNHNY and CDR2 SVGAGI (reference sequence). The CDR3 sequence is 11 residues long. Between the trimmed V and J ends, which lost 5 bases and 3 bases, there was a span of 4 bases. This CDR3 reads CASSTHTEAFF. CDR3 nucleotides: TGTGCCAGCAGTACCCACACTGAAGCTTTCTTT.

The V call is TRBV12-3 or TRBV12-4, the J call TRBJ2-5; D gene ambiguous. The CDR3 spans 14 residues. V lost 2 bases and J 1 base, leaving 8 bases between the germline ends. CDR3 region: CASSLPRSQETQYF. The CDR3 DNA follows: TGTGCCAGCAGTTTACCCCGGAGCCAAGAGACCCAGTACTTC.

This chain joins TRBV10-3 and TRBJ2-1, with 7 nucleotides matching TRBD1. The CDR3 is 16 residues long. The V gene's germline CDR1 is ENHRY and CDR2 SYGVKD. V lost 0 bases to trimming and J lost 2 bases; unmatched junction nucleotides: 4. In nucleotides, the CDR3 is TGTGCCATCAGTGAGTCATTTGGGACAGCCTACAATGAGCAGTTCTTC. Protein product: CAISESFGTAYNEQFF.

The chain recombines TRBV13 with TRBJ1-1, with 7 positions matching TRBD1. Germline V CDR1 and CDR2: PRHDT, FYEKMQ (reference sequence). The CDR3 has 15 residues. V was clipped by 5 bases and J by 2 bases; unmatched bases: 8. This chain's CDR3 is CASSDRQGYNTEAFF. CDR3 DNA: TGTGCCAGCAGCGATCGACAGGGTTATAACACTGAAGCTTTCTTT.

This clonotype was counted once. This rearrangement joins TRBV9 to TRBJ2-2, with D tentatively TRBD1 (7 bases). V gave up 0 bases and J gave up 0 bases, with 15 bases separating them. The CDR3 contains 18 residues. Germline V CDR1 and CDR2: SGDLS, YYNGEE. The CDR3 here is CASSVEWGDSPNTGELFF. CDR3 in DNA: TGTGCCAGCAGCGTAGAATGGGGGGACAGCCCGAACACCGGGGAGCTGTTTTTT.

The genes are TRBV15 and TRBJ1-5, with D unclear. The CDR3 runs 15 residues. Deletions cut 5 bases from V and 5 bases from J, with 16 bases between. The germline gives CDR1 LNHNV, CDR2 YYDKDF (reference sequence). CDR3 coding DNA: TGTGCCACCAGCCCAGGATCGGTTTCGGATCAGCCCCAGCATTTT. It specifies CATSPGSVSDQPQHF.

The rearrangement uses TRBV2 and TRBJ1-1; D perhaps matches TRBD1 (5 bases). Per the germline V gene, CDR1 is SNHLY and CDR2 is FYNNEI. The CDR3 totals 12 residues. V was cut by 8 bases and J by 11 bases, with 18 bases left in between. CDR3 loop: CASAWRGVEAFF. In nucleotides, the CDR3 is TGTGCCAGCGCTTGGAGAGGGGTAGAGGCTTTCTTT.

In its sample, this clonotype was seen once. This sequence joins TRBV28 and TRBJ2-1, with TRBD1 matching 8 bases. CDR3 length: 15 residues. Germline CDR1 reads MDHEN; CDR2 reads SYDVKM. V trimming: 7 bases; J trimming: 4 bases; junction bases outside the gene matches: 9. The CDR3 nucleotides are TGTGCCAGCAACAAAGGACAGGGACCTTACAATGAGCAGTTCTTC. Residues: CASNKGQGPYNEQFF.

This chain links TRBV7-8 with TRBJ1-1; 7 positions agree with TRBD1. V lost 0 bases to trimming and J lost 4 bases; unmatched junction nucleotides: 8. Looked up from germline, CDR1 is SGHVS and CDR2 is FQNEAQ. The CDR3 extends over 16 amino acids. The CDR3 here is CASSLAKFYRGTEAFF. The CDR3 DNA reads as TGTGCCAGCAGCTTAGCCAAGTTTTACAGGGGCACTGAAGCTTTCTTT.

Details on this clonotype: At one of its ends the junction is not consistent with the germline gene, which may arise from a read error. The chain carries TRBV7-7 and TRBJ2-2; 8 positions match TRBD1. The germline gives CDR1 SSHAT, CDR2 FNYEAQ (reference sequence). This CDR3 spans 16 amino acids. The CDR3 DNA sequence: TGTGCTAGCAGCTTAGAGGCGACAGGGGACGCCGGGGAGCTGTTTTTT. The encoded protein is CASSLEATGDAGELFF.

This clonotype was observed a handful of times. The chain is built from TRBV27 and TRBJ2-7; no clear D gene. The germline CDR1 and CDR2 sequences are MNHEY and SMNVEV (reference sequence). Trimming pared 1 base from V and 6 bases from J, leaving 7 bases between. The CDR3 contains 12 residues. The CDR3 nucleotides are TGTGCCAGCAGTTTATTAAGTGGCGAGCAGTACTTC. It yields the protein CASSLLSGEQYF.

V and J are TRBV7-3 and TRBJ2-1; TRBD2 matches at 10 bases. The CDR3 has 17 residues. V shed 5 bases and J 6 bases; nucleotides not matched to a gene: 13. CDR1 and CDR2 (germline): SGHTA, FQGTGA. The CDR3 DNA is TGTGCCAGCAGCCCCGGCAGCGGGGGGGCCCTGAGCAATGAGCAGTTCTTC. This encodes CASSPGSGGALSNEQFF. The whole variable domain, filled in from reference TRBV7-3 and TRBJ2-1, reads GAGVSQTPSNKVTEKGKYVELRCDPISGHTALYWYRQSLGQGPEFLIYFQGTGAADDSGLPNDRFFAVRPEGSVSTLKIQRTERGDSAVYLCASSPGSGGALSNEQFFGPGTRLTVL.

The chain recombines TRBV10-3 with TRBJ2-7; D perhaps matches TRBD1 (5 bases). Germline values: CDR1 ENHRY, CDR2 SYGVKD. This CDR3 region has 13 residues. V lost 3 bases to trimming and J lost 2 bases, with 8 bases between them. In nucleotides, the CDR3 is TGTGCCATCAGTGACGGACAAACCTACGAGCAGTACTTC. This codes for CAISDGQTYEQYF.